The sequence of this T cell receptor (beta chain) was determined in a study of cytomegalovirus exposure and HLA in healthy donors. Study-wide findings and caveats: As was reported, the classifier diagnosed cytomegalovirus status with high specificity and sensitivity.

This clone was counted once. Its target is not known. The CDR3 extends over 16 amino acids. V lost 1 base and J lost 6, with 16 bases in between. Primers for the PCR totalled 60 Vbeta and 13 Jbeta. The assay was immunoSEQ multiplex PCR, and TCRdb's table has in-frame clones only and misses some. The sample lists about 100,000 clones, over 60% seen once, with approximately 3.7% in the top ten. The rearrangement uses TRBV23-1 and TRBJ2-4; D is possibly TRBD1 (6 bases). TRBV23-1 is assigned to the ORF class and has an uncertain function. Material: PBMCs. This TCR was recovered from a female donor in good health and CMV-seropositive. CDR3 residues: CASSQYGRGERNIQYF. The CDR3 DNA reads as TGCGCCAGCAGTCAATACGGCAGGGGAGAGAGAAACATTCAGTACTTC.